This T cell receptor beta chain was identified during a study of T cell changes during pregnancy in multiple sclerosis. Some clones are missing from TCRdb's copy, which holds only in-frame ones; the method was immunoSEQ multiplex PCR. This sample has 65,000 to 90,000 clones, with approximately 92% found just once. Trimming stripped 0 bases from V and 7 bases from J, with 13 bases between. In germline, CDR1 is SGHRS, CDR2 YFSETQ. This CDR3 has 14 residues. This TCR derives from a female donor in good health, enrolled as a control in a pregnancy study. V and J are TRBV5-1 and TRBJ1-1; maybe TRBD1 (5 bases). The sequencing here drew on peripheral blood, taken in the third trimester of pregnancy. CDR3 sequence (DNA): TGCGCCAGCAGCTTGGGGGGCGTTTACGGTGAAGCTTTCTTT. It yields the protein CASSLGGVYGEAFF.